Shown below are 2 T cell receptor beta chains from a single sample sequenced in a study of blood T cells in healthy people across ages. Sample-barcoded 5' priming and a J-beta primer mix drove a second PCR of roughly 7 to 11 cycles. In TCRdb, the 5' RACE reads were re-called with MiXCR into one record per CDR3 protein. Of roughly 1,800,000 distinct CDR3 sequences listed, less than 50% are singletons. The sequencing sample was made of blood. These receptor sequences come from a woman between 40 and 50 years old in good health.

A few counts support this clonotype. The gene calls are TRBV7-2 and TRBJ2-3; D unclear. The V and J ends lost 5 bases and 2 bases respectively, with 8 bases between them. The CDR3 consists of 13 residues. Germline values: CDR1 SGHTA, CDR2 FQGNSA. The CDR3 sequence is CASSAYSTDTQYF. The CDR3 DNA sequence: TGTGCCAGCAGCGCGTACTCCACAGATACGCAGTATTTT.

This clonotype was seen a few times. The CDR3 DNA follows: TGTGCCAGCAGTGGGGGGACAGGGAGCGGCTACACCTTC. Protein: CASSGGTGSGYTF. The chain recombines TRBV12-3 or TRBV12-4 with TRBJ1-2; 9 bases map to TRBD1. CDR3 length equals 13 residues. V dropped 5 bases and J dropped 8; count of bases not matched to a gene: 6.